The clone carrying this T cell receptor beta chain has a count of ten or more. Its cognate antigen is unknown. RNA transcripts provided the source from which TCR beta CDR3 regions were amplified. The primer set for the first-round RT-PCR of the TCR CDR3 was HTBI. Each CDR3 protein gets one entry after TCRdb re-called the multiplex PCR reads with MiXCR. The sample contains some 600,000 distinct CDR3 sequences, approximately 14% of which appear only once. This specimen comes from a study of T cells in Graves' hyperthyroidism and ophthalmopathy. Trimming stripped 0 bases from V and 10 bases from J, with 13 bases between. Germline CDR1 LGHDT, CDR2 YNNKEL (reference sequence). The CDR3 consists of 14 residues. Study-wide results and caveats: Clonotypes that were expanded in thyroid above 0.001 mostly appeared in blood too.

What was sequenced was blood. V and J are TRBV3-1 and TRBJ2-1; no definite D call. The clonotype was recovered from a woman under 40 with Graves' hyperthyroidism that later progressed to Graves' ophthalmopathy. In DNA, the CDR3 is TGTGCCAGCAGCCAAGATCTTGACCCCCACGAGCAGTTCTTC. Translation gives CASSQDLDPHEQFF.